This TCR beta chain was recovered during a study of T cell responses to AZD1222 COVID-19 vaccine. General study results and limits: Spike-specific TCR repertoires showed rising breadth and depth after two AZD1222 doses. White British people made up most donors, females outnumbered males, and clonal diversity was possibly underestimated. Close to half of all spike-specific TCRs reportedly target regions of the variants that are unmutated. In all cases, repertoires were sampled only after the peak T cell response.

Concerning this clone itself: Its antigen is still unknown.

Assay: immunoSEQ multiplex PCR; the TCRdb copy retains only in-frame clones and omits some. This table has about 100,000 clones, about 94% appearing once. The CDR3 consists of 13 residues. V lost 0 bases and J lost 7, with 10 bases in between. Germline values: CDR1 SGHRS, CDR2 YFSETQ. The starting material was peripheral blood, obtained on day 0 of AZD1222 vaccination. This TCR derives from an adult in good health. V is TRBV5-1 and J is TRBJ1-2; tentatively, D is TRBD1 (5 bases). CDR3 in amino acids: CASSLEGKAGYTF. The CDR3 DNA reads TGCGCCAGCAGCTTGGAGGGGAAGGCTGGCTACACCTTC.